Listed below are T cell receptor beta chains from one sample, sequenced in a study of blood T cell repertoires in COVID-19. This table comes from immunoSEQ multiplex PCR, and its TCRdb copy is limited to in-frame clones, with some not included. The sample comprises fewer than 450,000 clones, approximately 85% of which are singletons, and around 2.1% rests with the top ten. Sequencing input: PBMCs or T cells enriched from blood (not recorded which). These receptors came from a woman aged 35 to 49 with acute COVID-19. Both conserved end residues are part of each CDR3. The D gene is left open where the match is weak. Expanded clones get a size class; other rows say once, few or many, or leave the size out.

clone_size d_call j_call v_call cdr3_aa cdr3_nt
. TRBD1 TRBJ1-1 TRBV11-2 CASSLRGTEAFF TGTGCCAGCAGCCTCAGGGGGACTGAAGCTTTCTTT
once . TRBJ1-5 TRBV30 CAWKGPYSNQPQHF TGTGCCTGGAAGGGGCCTTATAGCAATCAGCCCCAGCATTTT
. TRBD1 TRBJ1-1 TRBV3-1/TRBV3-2 CASSQGQGDTEAFF TGTGCCAGCAGCCAGGGACAGGGAGACACTGAAGCTTTCTTT
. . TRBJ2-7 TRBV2 CASRDSSYEQYF TGTGCCAGCAGGGACAGCTCCTACGAGCAGTACTTC
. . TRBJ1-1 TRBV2 CASRRNTEAFF TGTGCCAGCAGGAGGAACACTGAAGCTTTCTTT
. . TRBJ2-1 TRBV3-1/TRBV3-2 CASSPLPRGEQFF TGTGCCAGCAGCCCGTTACCCAGAGGGGAGCAGTTCTTC
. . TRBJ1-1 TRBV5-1 CASSLDRDTEAFF TGCGCCAGCAGCTTGGACAGGGACACTGAAGCTTTCTTT
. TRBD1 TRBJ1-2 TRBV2 CASSRGQGPTNYGYTF TGTGCCAGCAGTCGGGGACAGGGGCCAACTAACTATGGCTACACCTTC
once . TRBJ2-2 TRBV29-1 CSVGGLTNTGELFF TGCAGCGTTGGCGGTCTAACGAACACCGGGGAGCTGTTTTTT
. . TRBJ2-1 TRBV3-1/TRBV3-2 CASSQARYNEQFF TGTGCCAGCAGCCAGGCTCGATACAATGAGCAGTTCTTC
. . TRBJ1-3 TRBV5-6 CASSLPAIGNTIYF TGTGCCAGCAGCCTCCCCGCGATAGGAAACACCATATATTTT
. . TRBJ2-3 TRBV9 CASSVAGGQATDTQYF TGTGCCAGCAGCGTAGCCGGGGGGCAGGCCACAGATACGCAGTATTTT
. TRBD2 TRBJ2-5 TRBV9 CASSAPTGLAGTNQETQYF TGTGCCAGCAGCGCCCCGACGGGACTAGCGGGGACCAACCAAGAGACCCAGTACTTC
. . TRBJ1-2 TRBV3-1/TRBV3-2 CASSPLQGMGYTF TGTGCCAGCAGCCCCCTACAGGGAATGGGCTACACCTTC
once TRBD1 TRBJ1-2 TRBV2 CASMRTGNGYTF TGTGCCAGCATGAGGACAGGGAATGGCTACACCTTC
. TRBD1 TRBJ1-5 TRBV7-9 CASSAPGQGAGKPQHF TGTGCCAGCAGCGCCCCGGGACAGGGGGCCGGGAAGCCCCAGCATTTT
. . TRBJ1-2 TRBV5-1 CASSIDSNYGYTF TGCGCCAGCAGCATAGATTCTAACTATGGCTACACCTTC
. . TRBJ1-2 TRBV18 CASSPPFRDGYTF TGTGCCAGCTCACCACCGTTTAGAGATGGCTACACCTTC
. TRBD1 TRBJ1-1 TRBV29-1 CSVELYGTGGTEAFF TGCAGCGTTGAACTGTACGGGACAGGGGGCACTGAAGCTTTCTTT
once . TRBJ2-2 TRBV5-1 CASSLVPGVGELFF TGCGCCAGCAGCTTGGTGCCAGGGGTCGGGGAGCTGTTTTTT
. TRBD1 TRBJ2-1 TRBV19 CASTPQGASYNEQFF TGTGCCAGTACACCACAGGGGGCCTCCTACAATGAGCAGTTCTTC
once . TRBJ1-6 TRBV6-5 CASSYEQESSPLHF TGTGCCAGCAGTTACGAACAGGAGAGTTCACCCCTCCACTTT
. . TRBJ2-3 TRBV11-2 CASSFLGNSDTQYF TGTGCCAGCAGCTTTCTCGGGAATTCAGATACGCAGTATTTT
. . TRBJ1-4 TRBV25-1 CASSHPGDTNEKLFF TGTGCCAGCAGTCATCCCGGGGATACTAATGAAAAACTGTTTTTT
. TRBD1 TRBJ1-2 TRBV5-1 CASSPDRDYGYTF TGCGCCAGCAGCCCCGACAGGGACTATGGCTACACCTTC
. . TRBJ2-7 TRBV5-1 CASSPRGTEGEQYF TGCGCCAGCAGCCCCCGTGGAACGGAGGGCGAGCAGTACTTC
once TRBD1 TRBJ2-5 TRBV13 CASSPGQGRAGETQYF TGTGCCAGCAGCCCAGGACAGGGAAGAGCAGGAGAGACCCAGTACTTC
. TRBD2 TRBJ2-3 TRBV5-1 CASSSLPGTTTDTQYF TGCGCCAGCAGCTCGCTTCCGGGGACTACTACAGATACGCAGTATTTT
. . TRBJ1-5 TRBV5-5 CASSLDGQVNQPQHF TGTGCCAGCAGCTTGGATGGTCAGGTTAATCAGCCCCAGCATTTT
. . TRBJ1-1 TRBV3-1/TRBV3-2 CASSPRGGDGTEAFF TGTGCCAGCAGCCCCCGCGGGGGGGATGGAACTGAAGCTTTCTTT
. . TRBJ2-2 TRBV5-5 CASSLEGVAGELFF TGTGCCAGCAGCTTGGAAGGGGTCGCCGGGGAGCTGTTTTTT
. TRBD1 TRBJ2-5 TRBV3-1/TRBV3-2 CASSLRTGQETQYF TGTGCCAGCAGCCTAAGGACAGGGCAGGAGACCCAGTACTTC
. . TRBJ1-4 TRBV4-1 CASSQEGGSGEKLFF TGCGCCAGCAGCCAAGAAGGAGGGTCTGGGGAAAAACTGTTTTTT
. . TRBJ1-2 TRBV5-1 CASSLDSKDYGYTF TGCGCCAGCAGTTTGGACAGCAAGGACTATGGCTACACCTTC
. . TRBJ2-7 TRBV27 CASSLSAGNGYEQYF TGTGCCAGCAGTTTATCGGCGGGGAATGGCTACGAGCAGTACTTC